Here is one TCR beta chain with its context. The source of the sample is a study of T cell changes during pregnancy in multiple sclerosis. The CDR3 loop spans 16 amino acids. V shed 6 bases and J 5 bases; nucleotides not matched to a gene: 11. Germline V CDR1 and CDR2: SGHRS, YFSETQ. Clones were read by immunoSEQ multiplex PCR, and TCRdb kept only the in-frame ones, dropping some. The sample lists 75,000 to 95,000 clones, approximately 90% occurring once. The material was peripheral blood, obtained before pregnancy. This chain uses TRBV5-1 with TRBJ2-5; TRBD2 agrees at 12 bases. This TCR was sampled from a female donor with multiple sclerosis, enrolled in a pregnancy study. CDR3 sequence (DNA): TGCGCCAGCACCCGGGCGCTAGCGGGGGGGCAGGAGACCCAGTACTTC. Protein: CASTRALAGGQETQYF.